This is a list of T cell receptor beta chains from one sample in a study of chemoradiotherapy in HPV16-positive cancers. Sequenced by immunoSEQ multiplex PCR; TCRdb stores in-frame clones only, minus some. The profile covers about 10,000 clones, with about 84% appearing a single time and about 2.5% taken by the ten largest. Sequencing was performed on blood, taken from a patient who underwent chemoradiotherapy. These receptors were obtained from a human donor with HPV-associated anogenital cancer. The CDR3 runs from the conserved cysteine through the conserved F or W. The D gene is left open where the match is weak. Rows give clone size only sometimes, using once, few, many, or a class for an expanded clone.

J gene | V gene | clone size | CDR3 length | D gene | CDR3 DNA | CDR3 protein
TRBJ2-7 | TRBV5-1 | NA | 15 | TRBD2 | TGCGCCAGCAGCTTGGAACCAGCGGGGGGGTACGAGCAGTACTTC | CASSLEPAGGYEQYF
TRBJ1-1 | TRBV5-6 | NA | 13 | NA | TGTGCCAGCAGCGTACAAGCCAACACTGAAGCTTTCTTT | CASSVQANTEAFF
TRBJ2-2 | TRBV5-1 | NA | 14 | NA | TGCGCCAGCAGCCCCTTGGGGAACACCGGGGAGCTGTTTTTT | CASSPLGNTGELFF
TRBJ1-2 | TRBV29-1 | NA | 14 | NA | TGCAGCGCGGAATCTTTGAGCCTAATAGGGGGCTACACCTTC | CSAESLSLIGGYTF
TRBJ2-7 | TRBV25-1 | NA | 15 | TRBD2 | TGTGCCAGCAGTGGGGGGGGGACCCAAAACTACGAGCAGTACTTC | CASSGGGTQNYEQYF
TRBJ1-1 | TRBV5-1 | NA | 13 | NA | TGCGCCAGCAGCTTGGCCCCCCGCACTGAAGCTTTCTTT | CASSLAPRTEAFF
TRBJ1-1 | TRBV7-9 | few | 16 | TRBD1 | TGTGCCAGCAGCTCCCTGCAGGGACAGCAAAATCCTGAAGCTTTCTTT | CASSSLQGQQNPEAFF
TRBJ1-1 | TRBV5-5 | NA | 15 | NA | TGTGCCAGCAGCTTGGAAGTCAGCTTGAACACTGAAGCTTTCTTT | CASSLEVSLNTEAFF
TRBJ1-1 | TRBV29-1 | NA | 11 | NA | TGCAGCGTTGAAGATTTCTATGAAGCTTTCTTT | CSVEDFYEAFF
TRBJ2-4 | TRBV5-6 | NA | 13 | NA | TGTGCCAGCAGCCTGATACCGGGGGACGTTCAGTACTTC | CASSLIPGDVQYF
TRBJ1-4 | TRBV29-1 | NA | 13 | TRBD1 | TGCAGCGTACGGACAGGAAGCAATGAAAAACTGTTTTTT | CSVRTGSNEKLFF
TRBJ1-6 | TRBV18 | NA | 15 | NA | TGTGCCAGCTCACCCGATCGGGGAGATAAGGCACCCCTCCACTTT | CASSPDRGDKAPLHF
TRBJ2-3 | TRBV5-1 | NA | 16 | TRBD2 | TGCGCCAGCAGCTTGGTTGCGGGGGGCACCACAGATACGCAGTATTTT | CASSLVAGGTTDTQYF
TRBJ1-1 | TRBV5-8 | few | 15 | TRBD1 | TGTGCCAGCAGCTTCATGGACAGGGTGGAAGGTGAAGCTTTCTTT | CASSFMDRVEGEAFF
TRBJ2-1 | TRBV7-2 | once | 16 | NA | TGTGCCAGCAGCACGGGCGTCGGGGGAGCCTACAATGAGCAGTTCTTC | CASSTGVGGAYNEQFF
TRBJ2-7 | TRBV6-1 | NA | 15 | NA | TGTGCCAGCAGTGAAAGTATGACGGGGGTTGACGAGCAGTACTTC | CASSESMTGVDEQYF
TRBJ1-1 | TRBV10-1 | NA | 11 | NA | TGCGCCAGCAGTGCAGGGGCCATAGCTTTCTTT | CASSAGAIAFF
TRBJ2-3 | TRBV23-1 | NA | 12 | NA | TGCGCCAGCCCTAGGAGCACAGATACGCAGTATTTT | CASPRSTDTQYF
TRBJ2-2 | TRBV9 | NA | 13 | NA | TGTGCCAGCAGCGCTCAGGGACCCGGGGAGCTGTTTTTT | CASSAQGPGELFF
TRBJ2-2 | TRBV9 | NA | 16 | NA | TGTGCCAGCAGCGTAGTGGGCAGGGTGAACACCGGGGAGCTGTTTTTT | CASSVVGRVNTGELFF
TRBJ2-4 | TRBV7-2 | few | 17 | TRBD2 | TGTGCCAGCAGCGGAGGGACTAGCGGGACAGCCAAAAACATTCAGTACTTC | CASSGGTSGTAKNIQYF
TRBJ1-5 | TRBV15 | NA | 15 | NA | TGTGCCACCAGCAGAGGTGACAGGAGCAATCAGCCCCAGCATTTT | CATSRGDRSNQPQHF
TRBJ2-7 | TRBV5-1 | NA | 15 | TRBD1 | TGCGCCAGCGGCGACCCGGGACAGGGAACCTACGAGCAGTACTTC | CASGDPGQGTYEQYF
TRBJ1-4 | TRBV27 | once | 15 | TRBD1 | TGTGCCAGCAGTTCCCGACAGGGGTCGAATGAAAAACTGTTTTTT | CASSSRQGSNEKLFF
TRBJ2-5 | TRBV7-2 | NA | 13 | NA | TGTGCCAGCAGCTTATGGGGCAGGGAGACCCAGTACTTC | CASSLWGRETQYF
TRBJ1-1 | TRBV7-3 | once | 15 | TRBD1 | TGTGCCAGCAGCTTAACAAAGGGGGCGGGCACTGAAGCTTTCTTT | CASSLTKGAGTEAFF
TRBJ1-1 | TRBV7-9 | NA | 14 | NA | TGTGCCAGCAGCTTAGGTGGGTTAGGCACTGAAGCTTTCTTT | CASSLGGLGTEAFF
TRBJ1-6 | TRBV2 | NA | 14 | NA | TGTGCCAGCAGTGGGGGGGGCGCAGGTTCACCCCTCCACTTT | CASSGGGAGSPLHF
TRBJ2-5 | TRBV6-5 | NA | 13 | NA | TGTGCCAGCAGTTACTCCCCAGGGGAGACCCAGTACTTC | CASSYSPGETQYF
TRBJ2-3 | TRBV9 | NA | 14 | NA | TGTGCCAGCAGCGTTAGTAGTGGAGGGGATACGCAGTATTTT | CASSVSSGGDTQYF
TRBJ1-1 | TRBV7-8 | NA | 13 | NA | TGTGCCAGCAGCTTTGGGGGAACCACTGAAGCTTTCTTT | CASSFGGTTEAFF
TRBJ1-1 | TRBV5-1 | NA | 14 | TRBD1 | TGCGCCAGCAGTTTTCAGACAGGGAGAACTGAAGCTTTCTTT | CASSFQTGRTEAFF
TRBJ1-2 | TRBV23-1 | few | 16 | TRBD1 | TGCGCCAGCAGTCCGCCGGACAGGGAGGCGGGCTATGGCTACACCTTC | CASSPPDREAGYGYTF
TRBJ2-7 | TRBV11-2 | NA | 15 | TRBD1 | TGTGCCAGCAGCCCCCTTGGGACAGGGGCCTACGAGCAGTACTTC | CASSPLGTGAYEQYF
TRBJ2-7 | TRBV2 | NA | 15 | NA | TGTGCCAGCAGTGAAGCTCGTGCAGGGCGGGTCGAGCAGTACTTC | CASSEARAGRVEQYF
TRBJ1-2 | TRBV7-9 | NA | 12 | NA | TGTGCCAGCAGCTTGGGGGTCCCCCCGCGCACCTTC | CASSLGVPPRTF
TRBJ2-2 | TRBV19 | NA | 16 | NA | TGTGCCAGTAGTATAACAGGAGGTACGAACACCGGGGAGCTGTTTTTT | CASSITGGTNTGELFF